This TCR beta chain appears in the sequencing data of a study of T-cell reconstitution after alpha-beta-depleted transplantation in children. For TCRbeta, the library was prepared with unique molecular identifiers. TCRdb analysed the PCR reads with MiXCR anew, one entry per CDR3 protein. The repertoire includes around 3,000 distinct CDR3 sequences, roughly 20% of them detected once, and about 22% sits in the top ten. With respect to this clonotype: Its antigen is undetermined.

The CDR3 has 14 amino acids. The germline gives CDR1 SEHNR, CDR2 FQNEAQ (reference sequence). Trimming left V 6 bases short and J 3 bases short, with 14 bases between. Study-wide findings and caveats: High day-60 TCRbeta diversity in some patients came from surviving recipient T cells and thymic progenitors. Expanded clones from the graft, numbering several hundred, reportedly supplied alpha-beta T cells about two months after transplant. T-cell counts and diversity at one year following transplant were attributed mainly to newly produced T cells.

The clonotype comes from a male patient between 2 and 10 years old who had a stem cell transplant for acute lymphoblastic leukemia, so the T cells may come from the graft donor. The sequencing used PBMCs, mostly from graft donor cells, collected 60 days after TCRalphabeta/CD19-depleted stem cell transplant. The gene calls are TRBV7-9 and TRBJ1-1; D is unclear. The CDR3, as DNA: TGTGCCAGCAGTTTTAGGAGGGTAGACACTGAAGCTTTCTTT. It is translated as CASSFRRVDTEAFF. The complete variable domain, with remaining parts taken from reference TRBV7-9 and TRBJ1-1, reads DTGVSQNPRHKITKRGQNVTFRCDPISEHNRLYWYRQTLGQGPEFLTYFQNEAQLEKSRLLSDRFSAERPKGSFSTLEIQRTEQGDSAMYLCASSFRRVDTEAFFGQGTRLTVV.